Each of the 4 T cell receptor beta chains below was sequenced from the same sample in a study of beta chain features in type 1 diabetes (dated by TCRdb to 2016 to 2019). Libraries were made using the immunoSEQ multiplex PCR assay. All of the isolated RNA was reverse transcribed with the High Capacity cDNA Reverse Transcription Kit, so expressed TCRB transcripts were sequenced. The source is immuneACCESS, and TCRdb retained only in-frame sequences with V and J called. Part of the clones is not carried over; for the studies checked, unresolved V genes explain less than half of this, and the remainder is unexplained. Here the sample has some 400,000 clones; roughly 16% occur a single time. The top ten constitute roughly 0.017% of the sample. Sequences were obtained from naive CD4+ T cells from blood. The sample's cell subset or site label, in plain terms: true naive CD4+ T cells. These receptors were obtained from a woman younger than 35 in good health.

The rearrangement uses TRBV30 and TRBJ1-5, with D perhaps TRBD1 (5 bases). The CDR3 runs 16 residues. The germline V gene encodes CDR1 GTSNPN and CDR2 SVGIG (reference sequence). V gave up 0 bases and J gave up 11 bases, with 23 bases separating them. The CDR3 here is CAWSVGGVGRLMAQHF. The CDR3 nucleotides read TGTGCCTGGAGTGTCGGAGGGGTGGGCCGGTTGATGGCCCAGCATTTT.

This clone appeared a few times. The CDR3 DNA sequence: TGTGCCAGCAGCTACGACGGGACAGGTGACTATGGCTACACCTTC. Translated, it gives CASSYDGTGDYGYTF. This sequence joins TRBV5-6 and TRBJ1-2, with TRBD1 identical over 8 bases. V shed 3 bases, J shed 3 bases, and the junction held 7 bases outside the gene matches. The length of the CDR3 is 15 residues. The V gene's germline CDR1 is SGHDT and CDR2 YYEEEE.

This chain links TRBV11-3 with TRBJ2-3, with a possible D match to TRBD2 (6 bases). Per germline, CDR1 SGHNT and CDR2 YENEEA. The germline V and J ends were trimmed by 5 bases and 2 bases, with 14 bases remaining between them. The CDR3 spans 15 residues. CDR3 nucleotides: TGTGCCAGCAGCGACGGACTACTCCCCACAGATACGCAGTATTTT. This encodes CASSDGLLPTDTQYF.

This clone was detected only a few times. The chain has TRBV11-2 and TRBJ2-2; the D gene is possibly TRBD2 (5 bases). Germline-derived CDR1 and CDR2 are SGHAT and FQNNGV. The CDR3 length is 15 residues. The V end lost 4 bases, the J end lost 5 bases, and 14 bases lay between the germline ends. This CDR3 reads CASSSRSGGTGELFF. Here the CDR3 DNA reads TGTGCCAGCAGCTCCCGATCCGGCGGGACCGGGGAGCTGTTTTTT.